What follows describes a single T cell receptor (beta chain). This clonotype was seen at least ten times. Its antigen is still unknown. Per-base qualities were not stored, and no clone one base away is much larger. This entry is derived from a study of T cell repertoires in cytomegalovirus infection (dated by TCRdb to about 2019). Study-wide context: Donor HLA type was relevant to the analysis, as public TCR beta signatures indicated carriage of CMV infection together with the matching HLA type.

The paper as a whole reports these results and caveats: The ex vivo response was dominated by HLA-C-restricted CMV-specific TCR beta clonotypes, and the single most frequent clonotype in two of eight donors was supplied by these HLA-C-restricted clonotypes. In both this cohort and an independent roughly 330-donor cohort, the cumulative frequency of public TCR beta family members distinguished carriers of CMV infection plus the relevant HLA type.

Trimming removed 5 bases from V and 7 bases from J; the gene matches leave 10 bases unexplained. The CDR3, from cysteine to phenylalanine, totals 15 residues. The retained sequence is limited to the CDR3, 45 bases, with the frame set at the first base. CDR1 and CDR2 are read off the germline V gene as SGHTA and FQGNSA. Instrument used: Illumina HiSeq 1500. Clones were called with MiXCR by TCRdb after fastp trimmed the public reads at Q25, and only in-frame beta chains were retained. Rows with a matching CDR3 protein are joined into one entry that keeps the most common DNA and genes. The table for this sample lists more than 200,000 distinct CDR3 sequences; roughly 10% of them were counted only once. Roughly 16% of the sample is taken by the ten largest.

The sequenced sample consisted of PBMCs. This receptor was identified in a human donor in good health (CMV status not recorded). Some clones in this sample may be carry-over from other donors' samples. The sequence is built from TRBV7-2 and TRBJ1-5; the central 8 bases match TRBD1. In nucleotide form, the sequence is TGTGCCAGCAGCCCACCCGACAGGGGCAGGCAGCCCCAGCATTTT. This translates into CASSPPDRGRQPQHF.